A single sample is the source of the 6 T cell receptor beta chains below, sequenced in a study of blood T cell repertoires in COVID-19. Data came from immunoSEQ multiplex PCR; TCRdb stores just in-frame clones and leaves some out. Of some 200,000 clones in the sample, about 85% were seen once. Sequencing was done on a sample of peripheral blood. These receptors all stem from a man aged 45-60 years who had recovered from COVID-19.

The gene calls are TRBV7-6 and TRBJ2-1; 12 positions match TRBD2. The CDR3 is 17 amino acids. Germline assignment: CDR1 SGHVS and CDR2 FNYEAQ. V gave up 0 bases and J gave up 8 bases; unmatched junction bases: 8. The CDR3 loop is CASSLAGFPSGRDEQFF. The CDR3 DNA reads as TGTGCCAGCAGCTTAGCGGGGTTCCCTAGCGGGAGGGATGAGCAGTTCTTC. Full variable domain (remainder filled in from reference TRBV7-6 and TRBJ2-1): GAGVSQSPRYKVTKRGQDVALRCDPISGHVSLYWYRQALGQGPEFLTYFNYEAQQDKSGLPNDRFSAERPEGSISTLTIQRTEQRDSAMYRCASSLAGFPSGRDEQFFGPGTRLTVL.

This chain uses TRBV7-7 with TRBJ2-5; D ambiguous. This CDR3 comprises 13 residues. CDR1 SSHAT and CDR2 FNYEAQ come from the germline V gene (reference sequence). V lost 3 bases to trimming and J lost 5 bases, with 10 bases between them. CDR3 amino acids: CASSFGVQETQYF. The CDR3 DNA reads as TGTGCCAGCAGCTTCGGAGTCCAGGAGACCCAGTACTTC.

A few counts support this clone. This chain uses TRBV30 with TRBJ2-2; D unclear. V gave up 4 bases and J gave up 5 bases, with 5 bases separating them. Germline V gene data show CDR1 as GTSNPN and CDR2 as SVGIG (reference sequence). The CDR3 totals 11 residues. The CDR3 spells CAWMRTGELFF. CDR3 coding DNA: TGTGCCTGGATGAGGACCGGGGAGCTGTTTTTT.

CDR3 protein: CASSLVTGFQDTQYF. CDR3 DNA: TGTGCCAGCAGCTTGGTAACAGGTTTTCAAGATACGCAGTATTTT. This sequence joins TRBV5-4 and TRBJ2-3; D perhaps matches TRBD1 (5 bases). This CDR3 region has 15 residues. The V end lost 0 bases, the J end lost 5 bases, and 13 bases lay between the germline ends. The germline V gene has CDR1 SGHNT and CDR2 YYREEE (reference sequence).

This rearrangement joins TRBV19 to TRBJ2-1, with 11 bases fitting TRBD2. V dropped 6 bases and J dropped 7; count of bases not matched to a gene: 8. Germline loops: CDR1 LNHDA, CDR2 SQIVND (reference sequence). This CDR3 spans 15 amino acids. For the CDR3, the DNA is TGTGCCAGTAGAATGACTAGCGGGACTTATAATGAGCAGTTCTTC. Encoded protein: CASRMTSGTYNEQFF.

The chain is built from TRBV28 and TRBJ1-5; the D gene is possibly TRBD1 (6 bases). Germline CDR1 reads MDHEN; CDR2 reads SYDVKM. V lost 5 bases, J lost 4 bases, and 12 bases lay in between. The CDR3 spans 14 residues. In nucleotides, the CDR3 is TGTGCCAGCAGTATACCGCAGGGGAATCAGCCCCAGCATTTT. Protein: CASSIPQGNQPQHF.